The 2 T cell receptor beta chains given below trace back to one sample, sequenced in a study of T cells in localized non-small cell lung cancer. Sequencing was performed with immunoSEQ multiplex PCR; in TCRdb, only in-frame clones are kept and a portion is missing. This table holds about 40,000 clones, roughly nine tenths found once. Specimen: PBMCs, collected before any cancer treatment. The origin of the receptors is a woman aged 35 to 70 with stage II lung adenocarcinoma.

This sequence joins TRBV29-1 and TRBJ2-7; D might be TRBD2 (5 bases). V lost 3 bases and J lost 4, with 7 bases in between. CDR1 is SQVTM and CDR2 is ANQGSEA in the germline V gene. CDR3 size: 11 residues. The CDR3 reads CSVEVAYEQYF. The DNA of the CDR3 is TGCAGCGTTGAGGTAGCGTACGAGCAGTACTTC.

V gene TRBV7-2 combines with J gene TRBJ1-5; D not resolved. V dropped 0 bases and J dropped 3 bases, with 9 bases sitting between them. The germline gives CDR1 SGHTA, CDR2 FQGNSA. This CDR3 is built from 15 residues. This CDR3 is CASSLALGYNQPQHF. The DNA of the CDR3 is TGTGCCAGCAGCTTAGCGTTAGGGTACAATCAGCCCCAGCATTTT.